The 2 T cell receptor beta chains below all came from one sample that was sequenced in a study of regulatory T cells in long-lasting Graves disease. Time point indicated: newly diagnosed GD, antithyroid drugs for less than 3 months. The TCR library was made from RNA that had been extracted from PBMCs in TRIzol. In building TCR beta libraries, iRepertoire HTBI primers were used together with Arm-PCR of CDR3 regions. TCRdb analysed the multiplex PCR reads with MiXCR anew, one entry per CDR3 protein. The sample has 560,000 or so distinct CDR3 sequences; 15% to 20% are singletons. The same sample was also studied in work on T cells in Graves' hyperthyroidism and ophthalmopathy.

The input for sequencing was peripheral blood mononuclear cells (PBMCs), taken at new diagnosis, from a patient treated with antithyroid drugs. Receptor source: a man aged 18 to 30 with Graves disease.

This sequence joins TRBV6-1 and TRBJ1-4; 7 bases are shared with TRBD1. The CDR3 runs to 15 residues. Per germline, CDR1 MNHNS and CDR2 SASEGT. V lost 10 bases and J lost 4; bases outside the gene matches: 12. CDR3 in DNA: TGTGCCACCAGGGGGACGGTTGGGCGTAATGAAAAACTGTTTTTT. Its protein product is CATRGTVGRNEKLFF.

This clonotype was found many times. The J gene is TRBJ2-1, the V gene TRBV15; D is uncertain. Deletions cut 0 bases from V and 7 bases from J, with 10 bases between. This CDR3 has 14 amino acids. Germline lookup yields CDR1 LNHNV and CDR2 YYDKDF (reference sequence). CDR3 amino acids: CATSRDYRQNEQFF. CDR3 nucleotides: TGTGCCACCAGCAGAGATTATCGGCAAAATGAGCAGTTCTTC. Full variable domain (rest looked up from reference TRBV15 and TRBJ2-1): DAMVIQNPRYQVTQFGKPVTLSCSQTLNHNVMYWYQQKSSQAPKLLFHYYDKDFNNEADTPDNFQSRRPNTSFCFLDIRSPGLGDTAMYLCATSRDYRQNEQFFGPGTRLTVL.